The present T cell receptor beta chain was sequenced within a study of human T cells and chemical hapten exposure. General study findings and limits: Patch test score was positively correlated with the counts of PT1 expanded TCRs.

One entry per CDR3 protein, called by TCRdb with MiXCR from the RACE reads. The sample yields approximately 400,000 distinct CDR3 sequences, roughly 5% seen once. This clonotype has just a few counts. Its antigen remains unknown. Time point described: pre-sensitization, week 0. Treatment: therapeutic diphenylcyclopropenone sensitization with weekly scalp DPC. V was cut by 7 bases and J by 2 bases, with 5 bases left in between. This CDR3 is 12 amino acids long. CDR1 is MNHEY and CDR2 is SVGAGI in the germline V gene. The chain carries TRBV6-5 and TRBJ1-4, with D uncertain. The sequences come from whole blood, collected in connection with sensitization to the hapten diphenylcyclopropenone (DPC). This TCR was recovered from a woman aged 45 to 65 with alopecia areata. Some clones in this sample may be carry-over from other donors' samples. CDR3 sequence reads: CASTTTNEKLFF. DNA of the CDR3: TGTGCCAGCACCACCACTAATGAAAAACTGTTTTTT.